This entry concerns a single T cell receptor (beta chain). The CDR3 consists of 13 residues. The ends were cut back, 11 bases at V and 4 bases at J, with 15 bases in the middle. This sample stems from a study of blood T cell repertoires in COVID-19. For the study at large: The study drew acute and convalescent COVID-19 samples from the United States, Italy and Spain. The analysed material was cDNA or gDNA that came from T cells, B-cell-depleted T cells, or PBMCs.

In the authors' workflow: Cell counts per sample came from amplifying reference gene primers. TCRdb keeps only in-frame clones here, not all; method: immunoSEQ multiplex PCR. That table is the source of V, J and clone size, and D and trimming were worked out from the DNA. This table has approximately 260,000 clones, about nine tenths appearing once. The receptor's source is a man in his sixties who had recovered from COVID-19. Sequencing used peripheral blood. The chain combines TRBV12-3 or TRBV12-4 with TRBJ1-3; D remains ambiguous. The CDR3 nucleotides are TGTGCCTTACGGGTGGCAGCAGGAAACACCATATATTTT. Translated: CALRVAAGNTIYF.